This is a list of T cell receptor beta chains from one sample in a study of blood T cell repertoires in COVID-19. Assay used: immunoSEQ multiplex PCR; TCRdb lists only in-frame clones, some missing. This sample has hundreds of thousands of clones, with roughly 90% found just once. Sequenced material: PBMCs or T cells enriched from blood (not recorded which). The receptors stem from a woman between 35 and 50 years old who had recovered from COVID-19. Both conserved end residues are part of each CDR3. D genes are given only for firm matches. Size is stated for part of the rows, as once, few or many counts, or as a class when the clone is expanded.

d_gene	j_gene	abundance	v_gene	CDR3nt	CDR3aa
.	TRBJ2-1	.	TRBV3-1/TRBV3-2	TGTGCCAGCAGCCGTTCGGCGGGGCCGAACAATGAGCAGTTCTTC	CASSRSAGPNNEQFF
TRBD1	TRBJ2-1	.	TRBV5-1	TGCGCCAGCAGCCCGGAACCCCGGACAGGGGACAATGAGCAGTTCTTC	CASSPEPRTGDNEQFF
TRBD1	TRBJ1-5	.	TRBV19	TGTGCCAGTACCCAAGGACAGGGGCTACGGAATCAGCCCCAGCATTTT	CASTQGQGLRNQPQHF
.	TRBJ1-5	.	TRBV30	TGTGCCTGGACCTCTGACACTGAGCCCCAGCATTTT	CAWTSDTEPQHF
.	TRBJ2-1	.	TRBV7-2	TGTGCCAGCAGCCCGGGTCCCTACAATGAGCAGTTCTTC	CASSPGPYNEQFF
.	TRBJ1-6	.	TRBV28	TGTGCCAGCAGTCTAGGGGGAGCTTCACCCCTCCACTTT	CASSLGGASPLHF
TRBD1	TRBJ2-5	.	TRBV9	TGTGCCAGCAGCCTACGTCCGGGACAGAACGGAGAGACCCAGTACTTC	CASSLRPGQNGETQYF
TRBD1	TRBJ1-5	.	TRBV10-2	TGCGCCAGCAGTGAGCCTACCGGACAGGGTGGAAATCAGCCCCAGCATTTT	CASSEPTGQGGNQPQHF
TRBD2	TRBJ2-5	once	TRBV11-2	TGTGCCAGCAGCTCCGGACTAGCGGGAGGTGGGGAGACCCAGTACTTC	CASSSGLAGGGETQYF
.	TRBJ2-7	.	TRBV27	TGTGCCAGCAGGCCCGGGACACTTTCCTACGAGCAGTACTTC	CASRPGTLSYEQYF
TRBD1	TRBJ2-2	.	TRBV5-6	TGTGCCAGCAGCTTAACAGGGGACACCGGGGAGCTGTTTTTT	CASSLTGDTGELFF
TRBD1	TRBJ2-7	.	TRBV5-4	TGTGCCAGCAGCCAACCAAAGGCAGGGGGCGAGGAGCAGTACTTC	CASSQPKAGGEEQYF
.	TRBJ1-3	.	TRBV19	TGTGCCAGTAGTATCCGGGCTGGAAACACCATATATTTT	CASSIRAGNTIYF
.	TRBJ2-5	.	TRBV5-4	TGTGCCAGCAGTCCCGGGGTGGGACTCTACCATAGGGAGACCCAGTACTTC	CASSPGVGLYHRETQYF
TRBD2	TRBJ2-2	.	TRBV3-1/TRBV3-2	TGTGCCAGCAGCCAAGACCGGGAGGGCTCGAACACCGGGGAGCTGTTTTTT	CASSQDREGSNTGELFF
TRBD2	TRBJ2-1	.	TRBV19	TGTGCCAGTAGTATTCAGCGGGAGGGCCCTCACAATGAGCAGTTCTTC	CASSIQREGPHNEQFF
.	TRBJ2-2	.	TRBV3-1/TRBV3-2	TGTGCCAGCAGCCAAGCGGCGAACACCGGGGAGCTGTTTTTT	CASSQAANTGELFF
.	TRBJ1-2	.	TRBV6-2/TRBV6-3	TGTGCCAGCAGCTCACAGGGTAGGACTAACTATGGCTACACCTTC	CASSSQGRTNYGYTF
TRBD1	TRBJ1-2	.	TRBV18	TGTGCCAGCTCACTCCGACAGGGTGCTAACTATGGCTACACCTTC	CASSLRQGANYGYTF
.	TRBJ1-1	.	TRBV28	TGTGCCAGCAGACAAACAGGAAACCAGAACACTGAAGCTTTCTTT	CASRQTGNQNTEAFF
TRBD1	TRBJ1-1	.	TRBV6-5	TGTGCCAGCAGACGACAGGGGGAAGCTTTCTTT	CASRRQGEAFF
.	TRBJ1-2	.	TRBV27	TGTGCCAGCAGTCCGACAGGAATTAAGTATGGCTACACCTTC	CASSPTGIKYGYTF
.	TRBJ2-7	.	TRBV7-9	TGTGCCAGCAGCCCCCTTCGGGAATATTACTACGAGCAGTACTTC	CASSPLREYYYEQYF
.	TRBJ2-1	once	TRBV7-9	TGTGCCAGCAGCTCGGGGTACAATGAGCAGTTCTTC	CASSSGYNEQFF
.	TRBJ1-3	.	TRBV5-1	TGCGCCAGCAGCTTGGAGGAGAGCCGAATCTCTGGAAACACCATATATTTT	CASSLEESRISGNTIYF
.	TRBJ2-4	.	TRBV7-8	TGTGCCAGCAGCTCTGGGGGACACCCAGCCAAAAACATTCAGTACTTC	CASSSGGHPAKNIQYF
TRBD2	TRBJ2-3	once	TRBV2	TGTGCCAGCACCCTGGAACTAGCGGGCACAGATACGCAGTATTTT	CASTLELAGTDTQYF
TRBD1	TRBJ1-6	.	TRBV28	TGTGCCAGCCTCGGGCGGGACAGGGGAACCTATAATTCACCCCTCCACTTT	CASLGRDRGTYNSPLHF
TRBD2	TRBJ2-7	.	TRBV18	TGTGCCAGCTCATGGGGACTAGCGGGAGTGTCCTACGAGCAGTACTTC	CASSWGLAGVSYEQYF
.	TRBJ2-5	.	TRBV6-5	TGTGCCAGCACCACCGGGCAGGTCGGAGGAGAGACCCAGTACTTC	CASTTGQVGGETQYF
.	TRBJ2-7	.	TRBV7-9	TGTGCCAGCAGCTTAGAGTCCAGGGCCCACGAGCAGTACTTC	CASSLESRAHEQYF
.	TRBJ1-1	.	TRBV7-8	TGTGCCAGCAGCTTAGATCGGGTCTCTGAAGCTTTCTTT	CASSLDRVSEAFF
.	TRBJ1-1	.	TRBV5-1	TGCGCCAGCAGCTTGCGTCCAGGAAAGAACACTGAAGCTTTCTTT	CASSLRPGKNTEAFF
TRBD1	TRBJ2-5	.	TRBV30	TGTGCCTGGTCCCCGGGACAGCCCCAAGAGACCCAGTACTTC	CAWSPGQPQETQYF
.	TRBJ1-5	.	TRBV15	TGTGCCACCAGCAGAGTTATCGAGGGTCAGCCCCAGCATTTT	CATSRVIEGQPQHF
.	TRBJ1-1	.	TRBV7-9	TGTGCCAGCAGCTTAGCGTCCCCCGGGAACACTGAAGCTTTCTTT	CASSLASPGNTEAFF
TRBD1	TRBJ2-1	few	TRBV10-3	TGTGCCATCAGTGAGTTCAGGGGGTCCACCTACAATGAGCAGTTCTTC	CAISEFRGSTYNEQFF
.	TRBJ2-1	.	TRBV3-1/TRBV3-2	TGTGCCAGCAGCCAAGAGTTACAGCACAATGAGCAGTTCTTC	CASSQELQHNEQFF
.	TRBJ2-2	.	TRBV28	TGTGCCACCGAAACCTCAGGGACGAACACCGGGGAGCTGTTTTTT	CATETSGTNTGELFF
TRBD1	TRBJ2-3	.	TRBV5-1	TGCGCCAGCAGCTCCGGGACAGAAATTAGCACAGATACGCAGTATTTT	CASSSGTEISTDTQYF
TRBD2	TRBJ2-1	few	TRBV5-8	TGTGCCAGCAGCTGGGGGGGGGTCTACAATGAGCAGTTCTTC	CASSWGGVYNEQFF
.	TRBJ2-2	.	TRBV28	TGTGCCAGCACCACGTCAATAGTCCTTAACACCGGGGAGCTGTTTTTT	CASTTSIVLNTGELFF
.	TRBJ2-5	.	TRBV6-2/TRBV6-3	TGTGCCAGCAGTTACGTATCCCCCCAAGAGACCCAGTACTTC	CASSYVSPQETQYF
TRBD1	TRBJ2-7	.	TRBV11-3	TGTGCCAGCAGCTCCGGACAGGTTAAAGTCCACGAGCAGTACTTC	CASSSGQVKVHEQYF
.	TRBJ1-4	.	TRBV6-5	TGTGCCAGCAGCGCCGACGGGGGGCCGAATGAAAAACTGTTTTTT	CASSADGGPNEKLFF
TRBD2	TRBJ2-7	.	TRBV15	TGTGCCACCAGCAGAGTCCGCTTGGCGGGAGGTCACGAGCAGTACTTC	CATSRVRLAGGHEQYF
TRBD2	TRBJ2-3	.	TRBV7-2	TGTGCCAGCAGCTTAGAAGTCTGGCGGGGGAGCACAGATACGCAGTATTTT	CASSLEVWRGSTDTQYF
TRBD1	TRBJ1-1	.	TRBV7-3	TGTGCCAGCAGCTCGGGACAGTTGAACACTGAAGCTTTCTTT	CASSSGQLNTEAFF
TRBD1	TRBJ1-1	.	TRBV5-1	TGCGCCAGCAGTCCTGGGGGAAGGACAGGGTTGTATCTAAACACTGAAGCTTTCTTT	CASSPGGRTGLYLNTEAFF
.	TRBJ1-2	.	TRBV9	TGTGCCAGCAGCGTAGAGGCCTTCGGGGGCTATGGCTACACCTTC	CASSVEAFGGYGYTF
.	TRBJ2-7	.	TRBV28	TGTGCCAGCAGTTTATGGGGGGGTACGGGAGAGCAGTACTTC	CASSLWGGTGEQYF
TRBD2	TRBJ2-1	.	TRBV5-1	TGCGCCAGCAGCCCCAGGACTAGCGGGAACTACAATGAGCAGTTCTTC	CASSPRTSGNYNEQFF
TRBD2	TRBJ2-1	.	TRBV19	TGTGCCAGTAGTGCAGCGGGAGGGACTTTATACAATGAGCAGTTCTTC	CASSAAGGTLYNEQFF